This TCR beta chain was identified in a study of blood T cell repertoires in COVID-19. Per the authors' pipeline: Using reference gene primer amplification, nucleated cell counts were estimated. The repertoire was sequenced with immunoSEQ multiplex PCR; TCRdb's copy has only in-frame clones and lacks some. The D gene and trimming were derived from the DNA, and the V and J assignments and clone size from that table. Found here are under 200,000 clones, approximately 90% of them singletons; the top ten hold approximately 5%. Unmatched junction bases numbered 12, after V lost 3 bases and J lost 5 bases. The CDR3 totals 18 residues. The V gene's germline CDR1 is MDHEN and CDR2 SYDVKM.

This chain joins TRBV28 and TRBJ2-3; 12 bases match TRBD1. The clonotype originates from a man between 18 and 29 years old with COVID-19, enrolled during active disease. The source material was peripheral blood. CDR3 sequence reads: CASSFYPGTGGIKDTQYF. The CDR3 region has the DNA TGTGCCAGCAGTTTTTATCCAGGGACAGGGGGCATTAAAGATACGCAGTATTTT.